This TCR beta chain derives from a study of T cell responses to AZD1222 COVID-19 vaccine (dated by TCRdb to the early 2020s). For context, the study as a whole: AZD1222 recipients with second doses at about 4 weeks or about 12 weeks were pooled, because spike-specific TCR depth and breadth did not differ between schedules. Enrollment into the trials was organized by age into subgroups of 18-55, 56-69 and 70-plus years, and those subgroups contained approximately 150, 30 and 60 TCR-sequenced participants, respectively. A total of approximately 230 trial participants underwent TCR sequencing, of whom about 210 received two doses of AZD1222 and about 26 received two doses of the MenACWY control vaccine. Study-wide findings and limitations: Conclusions about previously exposed vaccinees are limited because only six or seven AZD1222 recipients were SARS-CoV-2 seropositive at baseline. Vaccine-associated CD4 TCRs spanned the whole spike protein, with dominant responses in regions 160-218 and 743-854. Participants were mostly white British, with more females than males. The authors suggested clonal diversity may have been underestimated. After two AZD1222 doses, both the breadth and the depth of spike-specific TCRs were significantly higher than at day 0 and than in MenACWY recipients. Because no samples from the day 14 peak response were available, repertoires could be characterized only after the peak T cell response. The 56-69-year group was small, and its depth increase did not reach significance, likely because of low power. Reportedly, almost half of the unique spike-specific TCRs recognized epitopes lying outside the regions that are mutated in the B.1.351 and B.1.1.7 variants.

Trimming removed 3 bases from V and 3 bases from J, leaving 13 bases between the germline ends. For CDR1 and CDR2, the germline V gene (reference sequence) lists MNHEY and SMNVEV. The CDR3, cysteine through phenylalanine, is 15 amino acids long. Of all the DNA, just the CDR3 is kept, 45 bases in frame from base 1. The CDR3 regions of human TCRbeta chains were subjected to immunosequencing. In the original analysis: Repertoire TCRs were checked for matches against a reference library of SARS-CoV-2-specific TCRs that had been generated using the MIRA antigen-specificity platform. Breadth was defined as the fraction of unique TCRs that were SARS-CoV-2-associated, and depth was defined as the fraction of total T cells that were SARS-CoV-2-associated. Using the MIRA data, every spike-specific TCR was mapped to the spike region that the TCR reacted to and assigned to either a CD4 or a CD8 class. Log10-transformed breadth and depth values were compared by one-way ANOVA with Sidak's multiple comparisons tests. TCRdb limited this immuneACCESS table to in-frame rearrangements with V and J called. A share of clones is missing; checked studies link under half to unresolved V genes, and the rest is unexplained. V and J calls and clone size are copied from that table; D and trimming were computed from the DNA. The sample data list 100,000 to 150,000 clones, and 90% of these were observed just once. The ten most abundant clones make up around 7% of the sample.

The label giving this sample's time point can be read as: baseline before first vaccination. Samples from vaccinated people were obtained from the UK trials COV001 and COV002, which included a single-blind randomized controlled phase 2/3 trial of AZD1222 (ChAdOx1 nCoV-19) in healthy adults. Trial participant PBMC samples were collected at day 0 and day 28 after the second dose for TCRbeta chain sequencing. A remark on this clone: Its cognate antigen has yet to be identified. It has no much larger one-base neighbor in the sample; base qualities were not kept.

The clonotype originates from an adult in good health. Sequencing used peripheral blood, obtained on day 0 of AZD1222 vaccination. The chain couples TRBV27 to TRBJ2-3, with the D gene call left open. The CDR3 has the sequence CASSLTVAGTDTQYF. The sequenced DNA: TGTGCCAGCAGTTTGACGGTAGCCGGGACAGATACGCAGTATTTT.